These T cell receptor beta chains were read from a single sample in a study of shared clonotypes between healthy human individuals. Sequenced by immunoSEQ multiplex PCR; TCRdb stores in-frame clones only, minus some. The sample holds 400,000 to 600,000 clones; about 79% are singletons and the top ten take under 15%. Sequencing used PBMCs. Receptor source: a woman aged 40 to 55 in good health. Some clones in this sample may be carry-over from other donors' samples. Both conserved end residues are part of each CDR3. The D gene is left open where the match is weak. Not all rows give a size; the values are once, few, many and, for expanded clones, a class.

D	J	V	size	CDR3	DNA
TRBD1	TRBJ2-7	TRBV14	-	CASSEQTGGEQYF	TGTGCCAGCAGCGAACAGACAGGGGGTGAGCAGTACTTC
-	TRBJ2-7	TRBV7-9	-	CASSLGPSYEQYF	TGTGCCAGCAGCTTGGGGCCGAGCTACGAGCAGTACTTC
TRBD1	TRBJ1-5	TRBV10-1	-	CASSEHRGPNSNQPQHF	TGCGCCAGCAGTGAACACAGGGGTCCAAATAGCAATCAGCCCCAGCATTTT
TRBD2	TRBJ2-7	TRBV7-2	-	CASSLVVGEGYEQYF	TGTGCCAGCAGCTTAGTTGTGGGGGAGGGCTACGAGCAGTACTTC
-	TRBJ2-7	TRBV28	-	CATLKGDTGEQYF	TGTGCCACCTTAAAGGGAGACACGGGAGAGCAGTACTTC
-	TRBJ2-7	TRBV7-2	-	CASSSTGTGSYEQYF	TGTGCCAGCAGCAGTACCGGGACTGGCTCCTACGAGCAGTACTTC
TRBD1	TRBJ1-1	TRBV25-1	many	CAKQGARSTEAFF	TGTGCCAAACAGGGGGCGAGAAGCACTGAAGCTTTCTTT
-	TRBJ1-1	TRBV9	many	CASSAHKNTEAFF	TGTGCCAGCAGCGCCCACAAGAACACTGAAGCTTTCTTT
-	TRBJ1-5	TRBV28	-	CASQSNNQPQHF	TGTGCCAGCCAATCGAACAATCAGCCCCAGCATTTT
-	TRBJ1-4	TRBV15	-	CATSRDQGSSFSFATNEKLFF	TGTGCCACCAGCAGAGATCAGGGCAGTTCCTTTTCCTTTGCAACTAATGAAAAACTGTTTTTT
TRBD1	TRBJ1-2	TRBV5-1	-	CASSWTGDYYGYTF	TGCGCCAGCAGCTGGACAGGAGACTACTATGGCTACACCTTC
TRBD1	TRBJ1-4	TRBV7-2	once	CASSLGAGGGEKLFF	TGTGCCAGCAGCTTAGGAGCAGGGGGCGGTGAAAAACTGTTTTTT
-	TRBJ2-2	TRBV28	-	CASSLLGGSGTGELFF	TGTGCCAGCAGTTTATTGGGCGGATCGGGCACCGGGGAGCTGTTTTTT
TRBD1	TRBJ2-1	TRBV7-3	-	CASSPRDSLYNEQFF	TGTGCCAGCAGCCCCCGGGACAGCCTATACAATGAGCAGTTCTTC
TRBD2	TRBJ2-1	TRBV5-4	-	CASSLVASGSNEQFF	TGTGCCAGCAGCTTGGTGGCTAGCGGGAGCAATGAGCAGTTCTTC
-	TRBJ2-5	TRBV7-3	-	CASSPDRSQETQYF	TGTGCCAGCAGCCCCGACAGATCCCAAGAGACCCAGTACTTC
-	TRBJ1-4	TRBV5-1	-	CASSISPGQANEKLFF	TGCGCCAGCAGCATTTCCCCGGGACAAGCGAATGAAAAACTGTTTTTT
TRBD1	TRBJ1-1	TRBV18	few	CASSQYRTGLGRDTEAFF	TGTGCCAGCTCCCAATACCGGACAGGATTAGGGAGGGACACTGAAGCTTTCTTT
-	TRBJ2-3	TRBV10-1	-	CAPRGGFTDTQYF	TGCGCCCCCAGGGGCGGGTTCACAGATACGCAGTATTTT
TRBD2	TRBJ2-3	TRBV28	-	CASGVPSGNTDTQYF	TGTGCCAGCGGAGTCCCTAGCGGGAACACAGATACGCAGTATTTT
-	TRBJ1-2	TRBV6-5	-	CASSYVTGYGYTF	TGTGCCAGCAGTTACGTGACAGGCTATGGCTACACCTTC
TRBD2	TRBJ2-1	TRBV27	once	CASSSSSGRPYNEQFF	TGTGCCAGCAGTTCCAGTAGCGGGAGACCATACAATGAGCAGTTCTTC
TRBD2	TRBJ2-5	TRBV11-2	-	CVSSLGWRTSGRAIETQYF	TGTGTCAGCAGCTTAGGATGGAGGACTAGCGGGAGGGCCATAGAGACCCAGTACTTC
-	TRBJ2-7	TRBV30	-	CAWSSISGSTGYEQYF	TGTGCCTGGAGCAGCATTAGCGGCAGTACGGGCTACGAGCAGTACTTC
-	TRBJ2-1	TRBV7-9	-	CASSLLGSLLEQFF	TGTGCCAGCAGCTTACTGGGTAGCCTTCTTGAGCAGTTCTTC
TRBD2	TRBJ2-7	TRBV7-9	-	CASSLRTSGGSYEQYF	TGTGCCAGCAGCCTTCGGACTAGCGGGGGCTCCTACGAGCAGTACTTC
-	TRBJ2-5	TRBV7-2	once	CASSLESDRTQYF	TGTGCCAGCAGCTTAGAGAGCGACAGGACCCAGTACTTC
-	TRBJ2-7	TRBV5-4	-	CASSPDLTLRDEQYF	TGTGCCAGCAGTCCCGACTTAACCCTACGCGACGAGCAGTACTTC
-	TRBJ1-2	TRBV5-6	-	CASSPGPQSGYTF	TGTGCCAGCAGCCCCGGGCCCCAATCGGGCTACACCTTC
TRBD2	TRBJ2-7	TRBV5-4	-	CASSLFPTSDYEQYF	TGTGCCAGCAGCTTATTCCCGACTAGCGACTACGAGCAGTACTTC
TRBD2	TRBJ2-1	TRBV6-4	few	CASSEGLAGSNEQFF	TGTGCCAGCAGTGAAGGACTAGCGGGGTCGAATGAGCAGTTCTTC